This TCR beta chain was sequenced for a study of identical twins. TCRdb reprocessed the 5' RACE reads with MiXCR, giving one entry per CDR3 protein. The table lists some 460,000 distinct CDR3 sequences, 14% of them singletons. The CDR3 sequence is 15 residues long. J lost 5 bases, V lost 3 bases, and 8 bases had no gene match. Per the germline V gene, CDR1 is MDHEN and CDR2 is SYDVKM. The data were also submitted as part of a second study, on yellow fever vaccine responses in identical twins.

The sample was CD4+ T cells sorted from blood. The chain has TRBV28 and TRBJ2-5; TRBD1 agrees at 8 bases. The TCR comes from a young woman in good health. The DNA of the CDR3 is TGTGCCAGCAGTTTCGTGGACAGGGTGTACGAGACCCAGTACTTC. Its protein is CASSFVDRVYETQYF. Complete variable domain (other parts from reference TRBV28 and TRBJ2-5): DVKVTQSSRYLVKRTGEKVFLECVQDMDHENMFWYRQDPGLGLRLIYFSYDVKMKEKGDIPEGYSVSREKKERFSLILESASTNQTSMYLCASSFVDRVYETQYFGPGTRLLVL.